The next 20 T cell receptor beta chains were all read from a single sample in a study of cytomegalovirus exposure and HLA in healthy donors. The PCR had 60 Vbeta and 13 Jbeta primers. Produced via immunoSEQ multiplex PCR; TCRdb's table is partial and in-frame only. The sample carries approximately 180,000 clones, roughly four fifths recorded once. The sequenced sample consisted of PBMCs. The source is a girl aged 10 to 17 in good health and CMV-seropositive.

This clone was counted once. The V and J genes are TRBV5-4 and TRBJ1-1; D is uncertain. The CDR3 spans 14 residues. Trimming shortened V by 0 bases and J by 1 base, and 7 bases separated the two germline ends. CDR1 SGHNT and CDR2 YYREEE come from the germline V gene (reference sequence). DNA of the CDR3: TGTGCCAGCAGCTTGGCGGGTACGAACACTGAAGCTTTCTTT. Amino acids: CASSLAGTNTEAFF. Based on the CDR3 plus reference TRBV5-4 and TRBJ1-1, the full variable domain is ETGVTQSPTHLIKTRGQQVTLRCSSQSGHNTVSWYQQALGQGPQFIFQYYREEENGRGNFPPRFSGLQFPNYSSELNVNALELDDSALYLCASSLAGTNTEAFFGQGTRLTVV.

A remark on this clone: The germline gene is not matched at one end of the junction; a read error may be the cause. V usage is TRBV7-9 and J usage is TRBJ1-2; the D gene is possibly TRBD1 (6 bases). CDR1 and CDR2 (germline): SEHNR, FQNEAQ (reference sequence). The CDR3 extends over 16 amino acids. The CDR3 reads CSSSLILTGPLDGYTF. As DNA, the CDR3 is TGTTCCAGCAGCCTAATCCTGACAGGTCCCTTGGATGGCTACACCTTC. Variable domain in full (rest from reference TRBV7-9 and TRBJ1-2): DTGVSQNPRHKITKRGQNVTFRCDPISEHNRLYWYRQTLGQGPEFLTYFQNEAQLEKSRLLSDRFSAERPKGSFSTLEIQRTEQGDSAMYLCSSSLILTGPLDGYTFGSGTRLTVV.

The chain couples TRBV5-5 to TRBJ1-2; weak D call: TRBD1 (5 bases). Germline CDR1 and CDR2: SGHKS and YYEKEE (reference sequence). Trimming removed 6 bases at V and 3 bases at J, with 9 bases between. The length of the CDR3 is 12 residues. The CDR3 sequence: CASMRGDYGYTF. CDR3 coding DNA: TGTGCCAGCATGCGGGGCGACTATGGCTACACCTTC.

The chain uses TRBV5-6 and TRBJ1-2, with D hard to call. The CDR3 is made up of 13 amino acids. Trimming cost V 6 bases and J 2 bases, with 11 bases left between them. CDR1 is SGHDT, CDR2 YYEEEE, per germline. The CDR3 is CASTLGRNYGYTF. CDR3 nucleotides: TGTGCCAGCACCCTCGGGAGGAACTATGGCTACACCTTC.

The chain combines TRBV5-1 with TRBJ2-1; 7 bases are shared with TRBD1. Germline V gives CDR1 SGHRS, CDR2 YFSETQ. The CDR3 is made up of 14 amino acids. V trimming: 5 bases; J trimming: 2 bases; junction bases outside the gene matches: 4. The CDR3 DNA reads as TGCGCCAGCAGTTACAGGGGAACCTACAATGAGCAGTTCTTC. This codes for CASSYRGTYNEQFF.

The V gene is TRBV9, the J gene TRBJ2-7, with 13 bases lining up with TRBD2. This CDR3 is 19 amino acids long. V gave up 0 bases and J gave up 6 bases; unmatched junction bases: 15. The germline gives CDR1 SGDLS, CDR2 YYNGEE. The DNA of the CDR3 is TGTGCCAGCAGCGTAGCTCGCCCGACTAGCGGGGGGCCTGGGGGCGAGCAGTACTTC. Translated, it gives CASSVARPTSGGPGGEQYF. The full variable domain, its missing parts supplied by reference TRBV9 and TRBJ2-7, is DSGVTQTPKHLITATGQRVTLRCSPRSGDLSVYWYQQSLDQGLQFLIQYYNGEERAKGNILERFSAQQFPDLHSELNLSSLELGDSALYFCASSVARPTSGGPGGEQYFGPGTRLTVT.

The chain carries TRBV7-2 and TRBJ1-3; D may be TRBD1 (6 bases). V was pared by 1 base and J by 4 bases, with 11 bases between. The CDR3 is 15 residues long. Germline CDR1 reads SGHTA; CDR2 reads FQGNSA. Written as DNA, the CDR3 is TGTGCCAGCAGCTTAGAAGGGGGTTACGGAAACACCATATATTTT. Its translation: CASSLEGGYGNTIYF.

This clone was picked up one time. The chain uses TRBV19 and TRBJ2-4; 12 bases are a match to TRBD2. This CDR3 has 18 residues. Germline V gives CDR1 LNHDA, CDR2 SQIVND (reference sequence). V trimming: 4 bases; J trimming: 1 base; junction bases outside the gene matches: 8. The CDR3 loop reads CASSTSGGAGFAKNIQYF. DNA of the CDR3: TGTGCCAGTAGTACTAGCGGGGGGGCAGGTTTCGCCAAAAACATTCAGTACTTC.

The gene calls are TRBV30 and TRBJ1-1, with a weak D call TRBD1 (5 bases). Trimming cost V 0 bases and J 3 bases, with 11 bases left between them. Germline V gives CDR1 GTSNPN, CDR2 SVGIG (reference sequence). The CDR3 runs to 14 residues. In DNA form, the CDR3 reads TGTGCCTGGAGTGTCGGGCAGGGTTACACTGAAGCTTTCTTT. Its translation: CAWSVGQGYTEAFF. The full variable domain, with the rest looked up from reference TRBV30 and TRBJ1-1, is SQTIHQWPATLVQPVGSPLSLECTVEGTSNPNLYWYRQAAGRGLQLLFYSVGIGQISSEVPQNLSASRPQDRQFILSSKKLLLSDSGFYLCAWSVGQGYTEAFFGQGTRLTVV.

The gene calls are TRBV10-1 and TRBJ2-7; 7 nucleotides align to TRBD1. The V and J ends lost 4 bases and 5 bases, in that order; junction bases with no gene match: 8. There are 14 residues in the CDR3. From germline, CDR1 is WNHNN and CDR2 SYGVQD (reference sequence). CDR3 DNA: TGCGCCAGCAGTGGTGACAGGGAAAGCCACGAGCAGTACTTC. Amino acids: CASSGDRESHEQYF.

The rearrangement joins TRBV7-9 to TRBJ2-5; tentative D call: TRBD2 (5 bases). Germline loops: CDR1 SEHNR, CDR2 FQNEAQ (reference sequence). This CDR3 has 13 residues. V was cut by 4 bases and J by 11 bases, with 17 bases left in between. CDR3: CASSSEADPEQYF. As DNA, the CDR3 is TGTGCCAGCAGCTCGGAGGCTGACCCAGAGCAGTACTTC.

This chain joins TRBV4-1 and TRBJ1-2, with D perhaps matching TRBD1 (6 bases). The CDR3 length is 14 residues. The V and J ends lost 7 bases and 4 bases respectively, with 16 bases between them. CDR1 and CDR2 from the germline V gene are MGHRA and YSYEKL. Here the CDR3 DNA reads TGCGCCAGCACCGAAGGGGGGGGCGGCTATGGCTACACCTTC. Translation gives CASTEGGGGYGYTF.

The rearrangement joins TRBV5-1 to TRBJ2-7; unclear D gene. Germline assignment: CDR1 SGHRS and CDR2 YFSETQ. V lost 4 bases, J lost 1 base, and 15 bases lay in between. This CDR3 spans 15 amino acids. As DNA, the CDR3 is TGCGCCAGCAGCCTCGGCCACTGGGCGTCCTACGAGCAGTACTTC. This sequence encodes CASSLGHWASYEQYF.

The gene calls are TRBV6-5 and TRBJ1-1, with unresolved D. Germline CDR1 is MNHEY and CDR2 is SVGAGI. Trimming stripped 5 bases from V and 4 bases from J, with 14 bases between. The CDR3 totals 14 residues. CDR3 nucleotides: TGTGCCAGCAGTGGAGCAAACGTAGGCACTGAAGCTTTCTTT. This sequence encodes CASSGANVGTEAFF.

The J gene is TRBJ1-2, the V gene TRBV14, with 7 positions matching TRBD1. The CDR3 contains 13 residues. Germline CDR1 is SGHDN and CDR2 is FVKESK. The junction had 4 bases not matched to a gene; V was cut back by 5 bases and J by 4 bases. The CDR3: CASSDRDSYGYTF. CDR3 nucleotide sequence: TGTGCCAGCAGCGACCGGGACAGCTATGGCTACACCTTC.

V and J are TRBV27 and TRBJ1-1, with D unresolved. The CDR3 is 17 residues long. Germline loops: CDR1 MNHEY, CDR2 SMNVEV (reference sequence). Trimming left V 6 bases short and J 1 base short, with 21 bases between. The CDR3 reads CASSPIPVGAGNTEAFF. CDR3 bases: TGTGCCAGCAGCCCAATCCCTGTTGGCGCAGGGAACACTGAAGCTTTCTTT.

The chain couples TRBV6-5 to TRBJ1-3; D is unclear. This CDR3 is built from 14 residues. Germline V gene sequence: CDR1 MNHEY, CDR2 SVGAGI. V gave up 8 bases and J gave up 0 bases, with 11 bases separating them. The CDR3 DNA follows: TGTGCCAGCGGCGGATTCTCCTCTGGAAACACCATATATTTT. Translated, it gives CASGGFSSGNTIYF.

This clone has only one observation. The chain recombines TRBV29-1 with TRBJ1-1; 8 nucleotides match TRBD1. The ends lost 5 bases at V and 0 bases at J; junction bases unmatched: 5. Germline V lookup: CDR1 SQVTM, CDR2 ANQGSEA. The CDR3 spans 14 residues. CDR3 amino acids: CSVQTGVMNTEAFF. CDR3 DNA: TGCAGCGTTCAGACAGGGGTGATGAACACTGAAGCTTTCTTT.

The V and J genes are TRBV6-5 and TRBJ1-1; a weak D match, TRBD1 (6 bases). The CDR3 is 13 residues long. The germline V gene has CDR1 MNHEY and CDR2 SVGAGI. Trimming took 9 bases from V and 1 from J, leaving 12 bases between them. The CDR3 sequence is CASEGRGNTEAFF. CDR3 nucleotide sequence: TGTGCCAGTGAAGGCAGGGGGAACACTGAAGCTTTCTTT.

The table lists this clone with a count of one. The rearrangement uses TRBV7-8 and TRBJ1-1, with 9 bases fitting TRBD1. V shed 5 bases and J 1 base; nucleotides not matched to a gene: 8. This CDR3 spans 16 amino acids. Germline V gene data show CDR1 as SGHVS and CDR2 as FQNEAQ. CDR3 sequence (DNA): TGTGCCAGCAGCACTACACCGGGACAGGGGAACACTGAAGCTTTCTTT. Its translation: CASSTTPGQGNTEAFF.